These 27 T cell receptor beta chains were sequenced from one sample in a study of cytomegalovirus exposure and HLA in healthy donors. PCR involved 60 Vbeta and 13 Jbeta primers. Repertoires were generated with immunoSEQ multiplex PCR, while TCRdb's copy carries only in-frame clones and drops some. The sample has about 200,000 clones. The specimen sequenced was PBMCs. These receptors were taken from a boy younger than 18 in good health and CMV-seronegative.

This chain uses TRBV6-5 with TRBJ2-7; maybe TRBD1 (7 bases). With 0 bases removed from V and 4 bases from J, the gap between germline ends came to 13 bases. The CDR3 loop spans 15 amino acids. Germline V lookup: CDR1 MNHEY, CDR2 SVGAGI. As DNA, the CDR3 is TGTGCCAGCAGTTACTCGAAGGGGGCGGGGTACGAGCAGTACTTC. This encodes CASSYSKGAGYEQYF.

V gene TRBV4-2 combines with J gene TRBJ1-1; D unclear. The V end was cut by 0 bases, the J end by 0 bases, with 8 bases between. The V gene's germline CDR1 is LGHNA and CDR2 YNFKEQ. The CDR3 covers 15 residues. The CDR3: CASSQEPVLNTEAFF. The CDR3 DNA reads TGTGCCAGCAGCCAAGAGCCGGTTCTGAACACTGAAGCTTTCTTT.

The chain joins TRBV27 to TRBJ1-2, with a tentative D call TRBD1 (5 bases). Germline V gives CDR1 MNHEY, CDR2 SMNVEV (reference sequence). Trimming removed 4 bases at V and 3 bases at J, with 9 bases between. The CDR3 runs to 13 residues. CDR3 protein: CASSWGSDYGYTF. The CDR3, as DNA: TGTGCCAGCAGTTGGGGCTCGGACTATGGCTACACCTTC.

The chain has TRBV4-3 and TRBJ2-7; TRBD2 agrees at 9 bases. Unmatched junction bases numbered 4, after V lost 0 bases and J lost 1 base. Germline CDR1 and CDR2: LGHNA and YSLEER. This CDR3 comprises 16 residues. This CDR3 reads CASSQDRLAGSYEQYF. Here the CDR3 DNA reads TGCGCCAGCAGCCAAGATAGGCTAGCGGGGTCCTACGAGCAGTACTTC.

This sequence joins TRBV5-1 and TRBJ2-2; 9 bases align to TRBD2. CDR1 SGHRS and CDR2 YFSETQ come from the germline V gene. CDR3 length equals 18 residues. The junction had 9 bases not matched to a gene; V was cut back by 0 bases and J by 3 bases. The CDR3: CASSLASRGGFDTGELFF. In nucleotides, the CDR3 is TGCGCCAGCAGCTTGGCCTCGCGGGGGGGCTTCGACACCGGGGAGCTGTTTTTT.

The V gene is TRBV6-1, the J gene TRBJ2-5; TRBD1 aligns across 7 bases. CDR1 MNHNS and CDR2 SASEGT come from the germline V gene. The J segment lost 2 bases and the V segment lost 2 bases, leaving 8 bases of the junction unmatched. The length of the CDR3 is 16 residues. The CDR3 spells CASSELQGQFQETQYF. The CDR3 bases are TGTGCCAGCAGTGAACTTCAGGGACAGTTTCAAGAGACCCAGTACTTC.

V gene TRBV21-1 combines with J gene TRBJ2-3; TRBD2 is taken as the D call from the table, unchecked against the DNA. TRBV21-1 represents a pseudogene. The CDR3 loop spans 16 amino acids. CDR3 DNA sequence: TGTGCCAGCAGCCCCCCTAGCGGGGCGGCCACAGATACGCAGTATTTT. Its protein is CASSPPSGAATDTQYF.

The V and J genes are TRBV19 and TRBJ1-6; 7 nucleotides line up with TRBD1. Losses at the gene ends were 8 bases for V and 7 bases for J; bases not matched to a gene: 11. The CDR3 is 15 residues long. Germline loops: CDR1 LNHDA, CDR2 SQIVND (reference sequence). The CDR3 is CASCTGTAVNSPLHF. CDR3 nucleotides: TGTGCCAGTTGCACGGGGACAGCCGTAAATTCACCCCTCCACTTT. The whole variable domain, filled in from reference TRBV19 and TRBJ1-6, reads DGGITQSPKYLFRKEGQNVTLSCEQNLNHDAMYWYRQDPGQGLRLIYYSQIVNDFQKGDIAEGYSVSREKKESFPLTVTSAQKNPTAFYLCASCTGTAVNSPLHFGNGTRLTVT.

The J gene is TRBJ2-7, the V gene TRBV18, with D possibly TRBD2 on 6 matching bases. V was trimmed by 5 bases and J by 3 bases, leaving 20 bases between them. This CDR3 is built from 16 residues. Germline CDR1 is KGHSH and CDR2 is LQKENI. This CDR3 is CASSTVAGSLYYEQYF. CDR3 bases: TGTGCCAGCTCAACCGTGGCCGGGAGCCTCTACTACGAGCAGTACTTC.

This rearrangement joins TRBV2 to TRBJ2-7, with 11 bases lining up with TRBD2. The CDR3 contains 15 residues. V shed 4 bases and J 2 bases; nucleotides not matched to a gene: 4. From germline, CDR1 is SNHLY and CDR2 FYNNEI. CDR3 DNA: TGTGCCAGCAGTGGCCTACTAGCGGGGGCCTACGAGCAGTACTTC. Protein: CASSGLLAGAYEQYF.

This sequence joins TRBV11-3 and TRBJ1-1; D is perhaps TRBD1 (6 bases). Germline CDR1 SGHNT, CDR2 YENEEA. V was cut by 5 bases and J by 1 base, with 11 bases left in between. CDR3 length: 14 residues. In nucleotides, the CDR3 is TGTGCCAGCAGCACCGGGACACGGAACACTGAAGCTTTCTTT. Translation gives CASSTGTRNTEAFF.

The V call is TRBV30, the J call TRBJ2-7; 11 nucleotides line up with TRBD1. V lost 4 bases and J lost 4; bases outside the gene matches: 9. The CDR3 sequence is 15 residues long. Germline V lookup: CDR1 GTSNPN, CDR2 SVGIG (reference sequence). CDR3 DNA: TGTGCCTGGAAGAAATCCGGACAGGGGGCTTACGAGCAGTACTTC. This codes for CAWKKSGQGAYEQYF.

For the CDR3, the DNA is TGCGCCAGCAGCCAGCTCGGGGGGGCCGGCACCGGGGAGCTGTTTTTT. Its protein is CASSQLGGAGTGELFF. The chain employs TRBV4-1 and TRBJ2-2; 8 nucleotides line up with TRBD2. The germline gives CDR1 MGHRA, CDR2 YSYEKL. CDR3 length equals 16 residues. V lost 3 bases and J lost 4; bases outside the gene matches: 7.

This chain links TRBV5-1 with TRBJ2-1; 15 positions agree with TRBD2. CDR3 length equals 20 residues. The germline gives CDR1 SGHRS, CDR2 YFSETQ. J was trimmed by 4 bases and V by 4 bases; bases with no gene match: 15. The CDR3: CASSLLLLGLAGGPYNEQFF. CDR3 coding DNA: TGCGCCAGCAGCCTACTTTTGCTTGGACTAGCGGGGGGGCCGTACAATGAGCAGTTCTTC.

V is TRBV7-8 and J is TRBJ2-6; TRBD1 might be the D (5 bases). V was trimmed by 5 bases and J by 1 base, leaving 15 bases between them. Per the germline V gene, CDR1 is SGHVS and CDR2 is FQNEAQ. CDR3 length: 17 amino acids. Here the CDR3 reads CASSPRDSPSGANVLTF. In DNA, the CDR3 is TGTGCCAGCAGCCCCAGAGACAGCCCGTCTGGGGCCAACGTCCTGACTTTC. Using reference TRBV7-8 and TRBJ2-6 for the parts outside the CDR3, the full variable domain is GAGVSQSPRYKVAKRGQDVALRCDPISGHVSLFWYQQALGQGPEFLTYFQNEAQLDKSGLPSDRFFAERPEGSVSTLKIQRTQQEDSAVYLCASSPRDSPSGANVLTFGAGSRLTVL.

V is TRBV7-9 and J is TRBJ1-2; maybe TRBD1 (5 bases). Trimming pared 0 bases from V and 4 bases from J, leaving 9 bases between. The CDR3 is 14 amino acids. The germline V gene encodes CDR1 SEHNR and CDR2 FQNEAQ (reference sequence). CDR3 sequence (DNA): TGTGCCAGCAGCTTAGCCCGACAGAGCTATGGCTACACCTTC. Residues: CASSLARQSYGYTF. The full variable domain, its missing parts supplied by reference TRBV7-9 and TRBJ1-2, is DTGVSQNPRHKITKRGQNVTFRCDPISEHNRLYWYRQTLGQGPEFLTYFQNEAQLEKSRLLSDRFSAERPKGSFSTLEIQRTEQGDSAMYLCASSLARQSYGYTFGSGTRLTVV.

The chain employs TRBV11-1 and TRBJ1-4, with 7 nucleotides matching TRBD1. J lost 5 bases, V lost 5 bases, and 14 bases had no gene match. This CDR3 is built from 17 residues. CDR1 is SGHAT, CDR2 FQDESV, per germline (reference sequence). The CDR3 is CASSPGTVRGGNEKLFF. Here the CDR3 DNA reads TGTGCCAGCAGCCCAGGGACAGTCCGGGGAGGAAATGAAAAACTGTTTTTT.

J is TRBJ1-6 and V is TRBV6-1; D might be TRBD1 (5 bases). CDR1 is MNHNS and CDR2 is SASEGT in the germline V gene. The CDR3 loop spans 15 amino acids. V was shortened by 3 bases and J by 7 bases, with 13 bases between the two germline ends. In DNA, the CDR3 is TGTGCCAGCAGTGACTCCCAAGCAGGGAATTCACCCCTCCACTTT. Translating gives CASSDSQAGNSPLHF.

The rearrangement joins TRBV28 to TRBJ1-2; unclear D gene. CDR1 MDHEN and CDR2 SYDVKM come from the germline V gene. The CDR3 is 12 amino acids. Trimming removed 5 bases at V and 5 bases at J, with 9 bases between. The CDR3 region is CASSGTQYGYTF. The CDR3 DNA reads as TGTGCCAGCAGTGGAACACAGTATGGCTACACCTTC.

J is TRBJ1-6 and V is TRBV6-5, with unresolved D. The CDR3 extends over 14 amino acids. The ends were cut back, 6 bases at V and 4 bases at J, with 10 bases in the middle. Germline V gene lookup returns CDR1 MNHEY and CDR2 SVGAGI. Here the CDR3 reads CASSPDSYNSPLHF. CDR3 DNA: TGTGCCAGCAGCCCAGACTCGTATAATTCACCCCTCCACTTT.

The rearrangement uses TRBV4-2 and TRBJ1-5, with D possibly matching TRBD1 (5 bases). The CDR3 runs 17 residues. V lost 1 base and J 1 base, leaving 14 bases between the germline ends. Germline-derived CDR1 and CDR2 are LGHNA and YNFKEQ. CDR3 DNA: TGTGCCAGCAGCCAAGCAACAGGTGGGTTAAGCAATCAGCCCCAGCATTTT. This encodes CASSQATGGLSNQPQHF.

As DNA, the CDR3 is TGTGCCAGCAGCGGGGGGACAGGTGGACAAAATGAAAAACTGTTTTTT. Translating it yields CASSGGTGGQNEKLFF. This rearrangement joins TRBV7-6 to TRBJ1-4; TRBD1 matches 8 bases. The CDR3 totals 16 residues. In germline, CDR1 is SGHVS, CDR2 FNYEAQ. The ends lost 5 bases at V and 5 bases at J; junction bases unmatched: 10.

The chain couples TRBV4-1 to TRBJ2-3; D possibly corresponds to TRBD2 (6 bases). V lost 1 base and J lost 10, with 12 bases in between. This CDR3 contains 13 residues. From germline, CDR1 is MGHRA and CDR2 YSYEKL. DNA of the CDR3: TGCGCCAGCAGCCAAGGGAGGGGTGGGTCGCAGTATTTT. Protein product: CASSQGRGGSQYF.

The chain has TRBV27 and TRBJ2-1; 7 bases are a match to TRBD1. CDR1 is MNHEY, CDR2 SMNVEV, per germline (reference sequence). This CDR3 spans 13 amino acids. V trimming: 6 bases; J trimming: 4 bases; junction bases outside the gene matches: 3. CDR3: CASRGQRYNEQFF. Here the CDR3 DNA reads TGTGCCAGCAGGGGACAGCGATACAATGAGCAGTTCTTC.

This chain uses TRBV10-3 with TRBJ1-1; TRBD1 agrees at 7 bases. Germline CDR1 is ENHRY and CDR2 is SYGVKD. J was trimmed by 6 bases and V by 3 bases; bases with no gene match: 4. This CDR3 region has 13 residues. CDR3 DNA: TGTGCCATCAGTGACGGGCAGGGGGCTGAAGCTTTCTTT. This translates into CAISDGQGAEAFF.

V gene TRBV5-4 combines with J gene TRBJ2-5; 9 positions agree with TRBD1. This CDR3 is built from 18 residues. Trimming cost V 0 bases and J 4 bases; bases outside gene matches: 13. In germline, CDR1 is SGHNT, CDR2 YYREEE (reference sequence). The chain's CDR3 is CASSLVASQGAKVETQYF. CDR3 nucleotide sequence: TGTGCCAGCAGCTTGGTGGCTTCACAGGGGGCTAAGGTAGAGACCCAGTACTTC.

The gene calls are TRBV5-1 and TRBJ1-2; D is undetermined. Looked up from germline, CDR1 is SGHRS and CDR2 is YFSETQ. V lost 0 bases, J lost 4 bases, and 7 bases lay in between. The CDR3 is 13 residues long. The CDR3 DNA follows: TGCGCCAGCAGCTTGGCCCCCATCTATGGCTACACCTTC. It specifies CASSLAPIYGYTF. The full variable domain, rest sourced from reference TRBV5-1 and TRBJ1-2, is KAGVTQTPRYLIKTRGQQVTLSCSPISGHRSVSWYQQTPGQGLQFLFEYFSETQRNKGNFPGRFSGRQFSNSRSEMNVSTLELGDSALYLCASSLAPIYGYTFGSGTRLTVV.